This T cell receptor beta chain appears in the sequencing data of a study of T cell responses to AZD1222 COVID-19 vaccine. The table came from immunoSEQ multiplex PCR; TCRdb's copy has only in-frame clones and leaves some out. The sample has 150,000 to 200,000 clones, 90% to 95% seen once. Regarding this clone: The antigen remains undetermined.

CDR1 is MGHRA, CDR2 YSYEKL, per germline. The CDR3 length is 14 residues. V dropped 0 bases and J dropped 5 bases, with 10 bases sitting between them. Study outcomes and limitations: Spike was spanned by vaccine-associated CD4 TCRs, with dominance at 160-218 and 743-854. Repertoire sampling occurred only after the peak T cell response. White British people made up most donors, females outnumbered males, and clonal diversity was possibly underestimated.

The rearrangement uses TRBV4-1 and TRBJ2-5; the D gene is possibly TRBD1 (6 bases). The clonotype was recovered from an adult in good health. The specimen was peripheral blood, collected on day 0 of AZD1222 vaccination. The DNA of the CDR3 is TGCGCCAGCAGCCAAGAGACAGGCCCGGAGACCCAGTACTTC. Translation gives CASSQETGPETQYF.